A single sample is the source of the 21 T cell receptor beta chains below, sequenced in a study of beta chain features in type 1 diabetes. As every portion of the isolated RNA was reverse transcribed, the sequencing read expressed TCRB transcripts. TCRdb's table, derived via immunoSEQ multiplex PCR, lists solely in-frame clones and lacks some. The data contain about 290,000 clones, 8% of them singletons. The sample was central memory CD4+ T cells from blood. The origin of the receptors is a woman aged 18-30 years in good health.

V is TRBV27 and J is TRBJ1-5, with D possibly being TRBD1 (6 bases). The V end was cut by 0 bases, the J end by 6 bases, with 9 bases between. The CDR3 loop spans 14 amino acids. CDR1 and CDR2 (germline): MNHEY, SMNVEV (reference sequence). The CDR3 loop reads CASSLSRGSQPQHF. The DNA of the CDR3 is TGTGCCAGCAGTTTATCGAGGGGGAGTCAGCCCCAGCATTTT.

A few counts support this clone. The chain carries TRBV7-2 and TRBJ2-6; 8 positions match TRBD1. The CDR3 loop spans 19 amino acids. Trimming cost V 5 bases and J 4 bases; bases outside gene matches: 16. Germline assignment: CDR1 SGHTA and CDR2 FQGNSA. As DNA, the CDR3 is TGTGCCAGCAGCCCCCGCCAGGGGGCCACTCTCCCCGGGGCCAACGTCCTGACTTTC. The encoded protein is CASSPRQGATLPGANVLTF.

The sample holds a few counts of this clone. This chain connects TRBV9 to TRBJ1-1; perhaps TRBD1 as D (5 bases). Germline V gene lookup returns CDR1 SGDLS and CDR2 YYNGEE. CDR3 length: 13 amino acids. Trimming removed 2 bases at V and 3 bases at J, with 8 bases between. The CDR3 spells CASSVTRDTEAFF. Here the CDR3 DNA reads TGTGCCAGCAGCGTTACCAGGGACACTGAAGCTTTCTTT.

The chain recombines TRBV2 with TRBJ1-2; D remains unclear. Trimming took 4 bases from V and 1 from J, leaving 10 bases between them. CDR1 is SNHLY and CDR2 is FYNNEI in the germline V gene. This CDR3 contains 14 residues. DNA of the CDR3: TGTGCCAGCAGTGTCAATGACATTAACTATGGCTACACCTTC. Its translation is CASSVNDINYGYTF.

This rearrangement joins TRBV20-1 to TRBJ2-7, with D perhaps assigned TRBD1 or TRBD2 (5 bases each). This CDR3 has 10 amino acids. CDR1 is DFQATT and CDR2 is SNEGSKA in the germline V gene (reference sequence). The V and J ends lost 6 bases and 6 bases respectively, with 9 bases between them. The CDR3 nucleotides read TGCAGTGCCGGGGACCGCGAGCAGTACGTC. This encodes CSAGDREQYV.

There are a few counts of this clone. The gene calls are TRBV11-2 and TRBJ1-5, with D tentatively TRBD1 (5 bases). Trimming pared 5 bases from V and 6 bases from J, leaving 11 bases between. CDR1 and CDR2 from the germline V gene are SGHAT and FQNNGV. The CDR3 has 13 amino acids. CDR3 nucleotides: TGTGCCAGCAGCCGGGGACTGGGTCAGCCCCAGCATTTT. Its translation is CASSRGLGQPQHF.

In its sample, this clone was seen a few times. This sequence joins TRBV7-9 and TRBJ2-7; either TRBD1 or TRBD2 may supply D (5 bases each). Germline assignment: CDR1 SEHNR and CDR2 FQNEAQ (reference sequence). V gave up 2 bases and J gave up 6 bases, with 11 bases separating them. The CDR3 has 13 amino acids. The CDR3 reads CASSLSRDGEQYV. CDR3 bases: TGTGCCAGCAGCTTATCCCGGGACGGCGAGCAGTACGTC.

This clone was seen only a few times. V is TRBV5-1 and J is TRBJ1-4; D is ambiguous. V lost 5 bases to trimming and J lost 4 bases, with 9 bases between them. The CDR3 spans 13 residues. Germline CDR1 reads SGHRS; CDR2 reads YFSETQ. The CDR3 sequence is CASSWRVNEKLFF. CDR3 sequence (DNA): TGCGCCAGCAGTTGGCGTGTTAATGAAAAACTGTTTTTT.

This clone has ten or more counts. The rearrangement uses TRBV7-2 and TRBJ1-4; tentatively, D is TRBD1 (5 bases). Germline CDR1 and CDR2: SGHTA and FQGNSA. Trimming removed 5 bases from V and 7 bases from J, with 8 bases in between. The CDR3 has 12 residues. CDR3 loop: CASSDQGEKLFF. In DNA form, the CDR3 reads TGTGCCAGCAGCGACCAGGGTGAAAAACTGTTTTTT.

The chain recombines TRBV7-9 with TRBJ1-2, with D possibly being TRBD1 (6 bases). The V and J ends lost 6 bases and 5 bases respectively, with 10 bases between them. The CDR3 is 12 residues long. The germline V gene encodes CDR1 SEHNR and CDR2 FQNEAQ (reference sequence). As DNA, the CDR3 is TGTGCCAGCAGAAGACAGGAATATGGCTACACCTTC. This sequence encodes CASRRQEYGYTF.

This clone has just a few counts. The chain has TRBV30 and TRBJ1-1; perhaps TRBD1 as D (5 bases). Trimming removed 2 bases from V and 1 base from J, with 14 bases in between. In germline, CDR1 is GTSNPN, CDR2 SVGIG (reference sequence). The CDR3 has 15 residues. The CDR3 loop is CAWSWKGLSNTEAFF. In DNA, the CDR3 is TGTGCCTGGAGTTGGAAGGGGTTATCGAACACTGAAGCTTTCTTT.

The V gene is TRBV5-1, the J gene TRBJ2-6; D is possibly TRBD1 (6 bases). CDR1 is SGHRS and CDR2 is YFSETQ in the germline V gene. Trimming stripped 2 bases from V and 1 base from J, with 13 bases between. The CDR3 has 17 amino acids. The CDR3 coding sequence is TGCGCCAGCAGCTTTACTACAAGGGGGTCTGGGGCCAACGTCCTGACTTTC. It specifies CASSFTTRGSGANVLTF.

A few counts support this clone. V is TRBV29-1 and J is TRBJ1-2; TRBD1 agrees at 10 bases. Germline V gene data show CDR1 as SQVTM and CDR2 as ANQGSEA. The CDR3 has 13 amino acids. V lost 7 bases, J lost 8 bases, and 10 bases stayed unmatched. CDR3 sequence reads: CSADRGRARGYTF. CDR3 bases: TGCAGCGCTGACAGGGGGCGAGCTCGAGGCTACACCTTC.

J is TRBJ2-7 and V is TRBV11-2, with TRBD2 as a possible D gene (6 bases). CDR3 length: 15 residues. CDR1 is SGHAT, CDR2 FQNNGV, per germline. V was clipped by 4 bases and J by 1 base, with 14 bases between them. Here the CDR3 reads CASSWDFPRSYEQYF. DNA of the CDR3: TGTGCCAGCAGCTGGGACTTCCCCAGGTCCTACGAGCAGTACTTC.

This clone has just a few counts. The limits of the CDR3 on the DNA are not certain, so only TCRdb's listed CDR3 is given. The CDR3 sequence: CASILGEDRLYNEQFF. The chain is built from TRBV2 and TRBJ2-1; the table gives TRBD1 as D, unverified against the DNA. The CDR3 region is 16 residues in length, termini included. CDR1 and CDR2 from the germline V gene are SNHLY and FYNNEI.

The chain combines TRBV18 with TRBJ2-7, with a possible D match to TRBD2 (6 bases). The CDR3 contains 16 residues. The V end was cut by 3 bases, the J end by 1 base, with 16 bases between. Germline CDR1 reads KGHSH; CDR2 reads LQKENI. The CDR3: CASSPRGLADSYEQYF. CDR3 coding DNA: TGTGCCAGCTCACCGAGAGGATTAGCGGATTCCTACGAGCAGTACTTC.

The chain recombines TRBV6-5 with TRBJ1-6; D gene ambiguous. The germline V gene encodes CDR1 MNHEY and CDR2 SVGAGI. With 5 bases removed from V and 9 bases from J, the gap between germline ends came to 11 bases. This CDR3 is 13 amino acids long. The CDR3 sequence: CASSTTLSSPLHF. In DNA form, the CDR3 reads TGTGCCAGCAGTACGACCTTATCTTCACCCCTCCACTTT.

In this sample, this clone turned up a few times. V gene TRBV7-2 combines with J gene TRBJ2-1; TRBD1 agrees at 9 bases. This CDR3 contains 16 residues. Germline CDR1 SGHTA, CDR2 FQGNSA. V was clipped by 2 bases and J by 10 bases; unmatched bases: 12. The CDR3: CASSLQRTGVKKEQFF. The CDR3 DNA reads as TGTGCCAGCAGCTTACAAAGGACAGGGGTGAAAAAGGAGCAGTTCTTC.

This clone has more than one count but fewer than ten. The chain links TRBV13 to TRBJ1-1; 8 nucleotides align to TRBD1. Per the germline V gene, CDR1 is PRHDT and CDR2 is FYEKMQ (reference sequence). J gave up 9 bases and V 5 bases, and 11 bases lay outside the gene matches. The CDR3 contains 14 residues. CDR3 region: CASSNRDRPMKAFF. The CDR3 DNA reads as TGTGCCAGCAGCAACCGGGACAGGCCTATGAAAGCTTTCTTT.

This rearrangement joins TRBV9 to TRBJ2-3; D not resolved. CDR1 is SGDLS, CDR2 YYNGEE, per germline. The CDR3 extends over 15 amino acids. The V end was cut by 3 bases, the J end by 0 bases, with 11 bases between. CDR3 sequence reads: CASSGDGISTDTQYF. DNA for the CDR3: TGTGCCAGCAGCGGCGACGGAATAAGCACAGATACGCAGTATTTT.

This clone was counted a few times. V gene TRBV29-1 combines with J gene TRBJ1-2; D not certain. Trimming left V 2 bases short and J 4 bases short, with 8 bases between. CDR3 size: 12 residues. The germline V gene has CDR1 SQVTM and CDR2 ANQGSEA. The CDR3 DNA is TGCAGCGTTGAAAGCTCGCCCTATGGCTACACCTTC. Encoded protein: CSVESSPYGYTF.